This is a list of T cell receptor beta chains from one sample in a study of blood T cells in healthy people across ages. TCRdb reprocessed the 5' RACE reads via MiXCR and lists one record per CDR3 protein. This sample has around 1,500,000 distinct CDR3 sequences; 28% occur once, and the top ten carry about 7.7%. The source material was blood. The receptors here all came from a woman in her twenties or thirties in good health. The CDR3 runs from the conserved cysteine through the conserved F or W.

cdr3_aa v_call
CASKSRLAGAQETQYF TRBV2
CASSPGTGVGEQFF TRBV27
CAVGTGKETQYF TRBV10-3
CSGTGQGGNTQYF TRBV29-1
CSANGRRNQPQHF TRBV20-1
CAWRRTGGYGYTF TRBV30
CASSVAGNSPLHF TRBV9
CASSLGAWPGQGGEPQHF TRBV7-2
CASRRLASYNEQFF TRBV6-5
CASSERRSGPEKLFF TRBV7-9
CAASDSTGLTDTQYF TRBV24-1
CASSLTQGGTGFYEQYF TRBV5-5
CASSLGIQAGRADTQYF TRBV7-2
CATSEAGTSGPHNERFF TRBV24-1
CASRAIDKGRGGNEQFF TRBV6-1
CASASGSAVSEQYF TRBV6-2/TRBV6-3
CAWSPPPGFHNEQFF TRBV30
CASSDHGQFGDEQFF TRBV7-2
CASSPWGGGSSYEQYF TRBV6-5
CASSESGGNYGYTF TRBV10-2
CASRKLASGHNEQFF TRBV6-2/TRBV6-3
CAGSLQGVEAFF TRBV12-3/TRBV12-4
CASRSQGGGTTEAFF TRBV6-6
CATSSRNEQFF TRBV15
CASSLGGTGAPNSPLHF TRBV5-1
CSARAEGFSYEQYF TRBV20-1
CASRSGLASDTQYF TRBV12-3/TRBV12-4
CSATSGGLSYEQYF TRBV20-1
CASSFGQGAWEQYF TRBV11-2
CASSLVGTSGSETQYF TRBV11-2
CASSLVGFIADEQYF TRBV5-1
CASSQKWDGAYEQYF TRBV9
CSAGTPSEQYF TRBV29-1
CASSEAGGNEKLFF TRBV2
CASSHLGGPYGHEKLFF TRBV7-9